The clone carrying this TCR beta chain counts as medium-sized (0.01 to 0.1%). TCRdb itself ran the 5' RACE reads through MiXCR, one entry per CDR3 protein. The sample includes over 5,500 distinct CDR3 sequences, under 8.5% of them seen just once. Germline assignment: CDR1 SNHLY and CDR2 FYNNEI. V lost 6 bases and J lost 3, with 9 bases in between. The CDR3 sequence is 13 residues long. This sample is drawn from a study of spatial heterogeneity in lung cancer. Time point of the sample: sample taken at primary tumor resection. Donation came from 70 or so patients with untreated early-stage non-small cell lung cancer. Whole RNA was taken from tumor, nontumor lung or frozen PBMC; it was then sequenced unsorted.

The rearrangement joins TRBV2 to TRBJ1-5; D remains unclear. Here the sequenced sample was normal lung tissue next to the tumor, taken at surgery. This sequence was found in a female donor with early-stage non-small cell lung cancer. The DNA for the CDR3 is TGTGCCAGCAGCCGGTCTGACAATCAGCCCCAGCATTTT. Protein product: CASSRSDNQPQHF.